The clone carrying this T cell receptor (beta chain) was seen many times. Antigen specificity is unknown. TCRdb re-derived calls from the reads in MiXCR, one entry per CDR3 protein. The sample includes roughly 81,000 distinct CDR3 sequences, roughly 3.7% of them seen just once. The record originates from a study of T cell repertoires in cytomegalovirus infection. About the study: Through public TCR beta signatures, both CMV infection and matching HLA type were indicated. Study findings and constraints: Ex vivo responses were dominated by HLA-C-restricted CMV-specific TCR beta clonotypes.

CDR1 and CDR2 (germline): MDHEN, SYDVKM. The CDR3 is 17 residues long. Trimming cost V 6 bases and J 4 bases, with 24 bases left between them. Sequenced material: PBMCs. This receptor was identified in a human donor in good health (CMV status not recorded). Some clones in this sample may be carry-over from other donors' samples. The chain couples TRBV28 to TRBJ1-2; D gene unclear. CDR3 loop: CASSPVLAANRAYGYTF. The CDR3 coding sequence is TGTGCCAGCAGCCCGGTGTTGGCCGCGAATCGAGCCTATGGCTACACCTTC.